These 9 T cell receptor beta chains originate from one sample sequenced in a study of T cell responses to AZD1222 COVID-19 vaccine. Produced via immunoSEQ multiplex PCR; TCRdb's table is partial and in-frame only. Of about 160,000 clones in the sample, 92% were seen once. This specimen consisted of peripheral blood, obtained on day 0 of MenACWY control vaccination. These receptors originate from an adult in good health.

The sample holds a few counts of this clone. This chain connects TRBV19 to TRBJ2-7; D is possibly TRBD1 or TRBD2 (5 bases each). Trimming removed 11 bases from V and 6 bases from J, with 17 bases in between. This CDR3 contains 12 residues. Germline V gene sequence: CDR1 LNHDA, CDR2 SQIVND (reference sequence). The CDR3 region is CASKSGAGEQYF. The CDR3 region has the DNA TGTGCCTCAAAGTCCGGGGCTGGCGAGCAGTACTTC.

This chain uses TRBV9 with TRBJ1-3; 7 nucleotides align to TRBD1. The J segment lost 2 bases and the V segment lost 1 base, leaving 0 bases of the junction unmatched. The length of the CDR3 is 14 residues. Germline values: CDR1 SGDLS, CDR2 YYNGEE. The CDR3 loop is CASSVQGAGNTIYF. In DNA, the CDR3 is TGTGCCAGCAGCGTACAGGGGGCTGGAAACACCATATATTTT.

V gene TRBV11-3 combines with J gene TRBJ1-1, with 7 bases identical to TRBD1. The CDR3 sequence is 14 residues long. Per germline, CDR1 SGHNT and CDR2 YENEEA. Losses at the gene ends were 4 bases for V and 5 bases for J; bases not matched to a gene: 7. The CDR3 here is CASSSDRVGTEAFF. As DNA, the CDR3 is TGTGCCAGCAGCTCCGACAGGGTCGGGACTGAAGCTTTCTTT.

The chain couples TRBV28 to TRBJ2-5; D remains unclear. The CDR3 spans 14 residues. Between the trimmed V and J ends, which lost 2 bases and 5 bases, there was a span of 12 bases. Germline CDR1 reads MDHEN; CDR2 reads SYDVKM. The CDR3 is CASSLINVKETQYF. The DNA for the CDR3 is TGTGCCAGCAGTTTAATCAACGTAAAGGAGACCCAGTACTTC. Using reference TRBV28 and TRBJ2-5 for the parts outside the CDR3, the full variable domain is DVKVTQSSRYLVKRTGEKVFLECVQDMDHENMFWYRQDPGLGLRLIYFSYDVKMKEKGDIPEGYSVSREKKERFSLILESASTNQTSMYLCASSLINVKETQYFGPGTRLLVL.

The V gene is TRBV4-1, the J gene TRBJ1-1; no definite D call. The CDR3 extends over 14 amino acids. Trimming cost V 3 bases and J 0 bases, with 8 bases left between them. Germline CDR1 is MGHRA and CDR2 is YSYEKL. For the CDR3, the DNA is TGCGCCAGCAGCCACCGGACCGTGAACACTGAAGCTTTCTTT. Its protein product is CASSHRTVNTEAFF.

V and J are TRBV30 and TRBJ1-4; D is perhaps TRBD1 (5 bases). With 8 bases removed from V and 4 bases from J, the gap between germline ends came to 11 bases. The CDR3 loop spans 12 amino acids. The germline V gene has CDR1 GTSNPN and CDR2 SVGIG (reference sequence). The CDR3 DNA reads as TGTGCCCGGGGGGTCAGTAATGAAAAACTGTTTTTT. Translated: CARGVSNEKLFF.

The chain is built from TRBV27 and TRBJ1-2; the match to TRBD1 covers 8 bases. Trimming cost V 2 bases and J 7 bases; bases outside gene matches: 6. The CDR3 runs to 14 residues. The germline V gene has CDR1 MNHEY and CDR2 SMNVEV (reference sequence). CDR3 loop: CASSLAGGIGGYTF. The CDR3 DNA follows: TGTGCCAGCAGTTTAGCAGGGGGCATTGGTGGCTACACCTTC.

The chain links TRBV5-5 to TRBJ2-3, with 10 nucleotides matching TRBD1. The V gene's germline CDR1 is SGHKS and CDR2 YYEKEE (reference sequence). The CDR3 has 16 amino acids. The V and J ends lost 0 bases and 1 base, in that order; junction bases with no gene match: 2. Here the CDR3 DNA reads TGTGCCAGCAGCTTGGGGGACAGGGGTGGCACAGATACGCAGTATTTT. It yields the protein CASSLGDRGGTDTQYF.

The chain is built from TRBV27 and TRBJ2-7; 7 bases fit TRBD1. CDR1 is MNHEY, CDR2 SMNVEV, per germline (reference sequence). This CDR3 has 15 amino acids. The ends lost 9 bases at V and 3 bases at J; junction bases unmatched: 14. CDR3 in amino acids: CASTWTGPGGYEQYF. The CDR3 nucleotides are TGTGCCAGTACCTGGACAGGACCAGGAGGCTACGAGCAGTACTTC.